One TCR beta chain is described in this entry. Its matching antigen is unknown. The repertoire was sequenced with immunoSEQ multiplex PCR; TCRdb's copy has only in-frame clones and lacks some. The repertoire holds more than 95,000 clones, with roughly 84% as singletons. V lost 6 bases to trimming and J lost 0 bases, with 13 bases between them. CDR3 length: 15 residues. The germline gives CDR1 SGHAT, CDR2 FQDESV (reference sequence). The sample is drawn from a study of identifying expanded T cells in peripheral blood. The study's findings and limits: Over two and four weeks, about 17 and 20 clones changed, versus approximately 1.1 between replicates. Variance in clone template counts between approximately two-week samples significantly increased with total template count across all healthy donors.

The receptor's source is a person aged 18-70 years in good health. Sequenced: blood. The chain combines TRBV11-1 with TRBJ2-3, with D possibly matching TRBD1 (5 bases). Here the CDR3 reads CASRPRTSSTDTQYF. Here the CDR3 DNA reads TGTGCCAGCAGACCCCGGACAAGTAGCACAGATACGCAGTATTTT. The full variable domain, its missing parts supplied by reference TRBV11-1 and TRBJ2-3, is EAEVAQSPRYKITEKSQAVAFWCDPISGHATLYWYRQILGQGPELLVQFQDESVVDDSQLPKDRFSAERLKGVDSTLKIQPAELGDSAMYLCASRPRTSSTDTQYFGPGTRLTVL.